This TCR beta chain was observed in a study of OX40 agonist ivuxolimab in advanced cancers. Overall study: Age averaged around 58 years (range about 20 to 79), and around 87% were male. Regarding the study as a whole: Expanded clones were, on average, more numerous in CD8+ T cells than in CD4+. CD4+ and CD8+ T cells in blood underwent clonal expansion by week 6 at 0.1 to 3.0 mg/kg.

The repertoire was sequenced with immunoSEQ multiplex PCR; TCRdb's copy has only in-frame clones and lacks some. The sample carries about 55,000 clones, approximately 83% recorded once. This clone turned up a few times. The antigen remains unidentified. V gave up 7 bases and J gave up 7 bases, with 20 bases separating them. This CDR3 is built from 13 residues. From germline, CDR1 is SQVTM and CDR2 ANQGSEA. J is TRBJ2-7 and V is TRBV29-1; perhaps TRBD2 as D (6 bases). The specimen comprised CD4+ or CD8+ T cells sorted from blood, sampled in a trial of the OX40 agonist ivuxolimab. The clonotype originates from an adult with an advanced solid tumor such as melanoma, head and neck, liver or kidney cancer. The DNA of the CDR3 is TGCAGCGCCGTAGGGACTGCCCTCGGTGAGCAGTACTTC. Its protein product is CSAVGTALGEQYF.